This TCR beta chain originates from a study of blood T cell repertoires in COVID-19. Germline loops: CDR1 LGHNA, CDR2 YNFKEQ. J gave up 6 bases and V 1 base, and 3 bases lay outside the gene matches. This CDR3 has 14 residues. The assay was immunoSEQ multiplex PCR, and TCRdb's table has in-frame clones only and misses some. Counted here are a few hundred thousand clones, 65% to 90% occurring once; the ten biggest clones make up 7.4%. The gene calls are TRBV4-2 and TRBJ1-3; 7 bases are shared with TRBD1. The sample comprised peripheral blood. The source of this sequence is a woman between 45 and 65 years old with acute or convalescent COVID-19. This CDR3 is CASSQVGGLNTIYF. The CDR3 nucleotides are TGTGCCAGCAGCCAAGTAGGGGGCTTAAACACCATATATTTT.